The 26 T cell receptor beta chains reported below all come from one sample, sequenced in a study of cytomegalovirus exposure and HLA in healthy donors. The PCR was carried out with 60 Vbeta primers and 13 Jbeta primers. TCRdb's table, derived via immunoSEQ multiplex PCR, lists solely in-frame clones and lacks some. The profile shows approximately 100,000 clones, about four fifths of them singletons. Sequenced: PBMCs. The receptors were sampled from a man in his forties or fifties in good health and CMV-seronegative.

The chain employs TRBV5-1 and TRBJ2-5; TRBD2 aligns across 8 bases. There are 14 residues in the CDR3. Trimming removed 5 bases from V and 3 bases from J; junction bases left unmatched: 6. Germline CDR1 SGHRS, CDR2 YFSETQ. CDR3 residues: CASRPTSGEETQYF. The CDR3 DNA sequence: TGCGCCAGCAGACCCACTAGCGGAGAAGAGACCCAGTACTTC.

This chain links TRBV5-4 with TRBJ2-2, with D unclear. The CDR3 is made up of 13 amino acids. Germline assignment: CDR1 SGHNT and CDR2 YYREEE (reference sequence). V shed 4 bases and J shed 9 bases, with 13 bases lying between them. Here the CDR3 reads CASSLSLERELFF. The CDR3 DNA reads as TGTGCCAGCAGCCTTAGCCTTGAGAGGGAGCTGTTTTTT.

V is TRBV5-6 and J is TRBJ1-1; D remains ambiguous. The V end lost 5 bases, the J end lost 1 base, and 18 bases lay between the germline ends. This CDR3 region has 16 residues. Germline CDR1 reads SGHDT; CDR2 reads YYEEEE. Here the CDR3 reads CASSPVEAIQNTEAFF. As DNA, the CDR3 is TGTGCCAGCAGTCCTGTTGAAGCGATACAGAACACTGAAGCTTTCTTT.

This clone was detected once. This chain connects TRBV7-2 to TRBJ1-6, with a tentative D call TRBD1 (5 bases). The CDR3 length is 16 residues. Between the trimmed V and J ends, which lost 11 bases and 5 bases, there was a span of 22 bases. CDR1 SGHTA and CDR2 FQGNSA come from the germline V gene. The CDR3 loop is CARAASVGADNSPLHF. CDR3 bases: TGTGCCCGCGCAGCCTCCGTTGGGGCCGATAATTCACCCCTCCACTTT.

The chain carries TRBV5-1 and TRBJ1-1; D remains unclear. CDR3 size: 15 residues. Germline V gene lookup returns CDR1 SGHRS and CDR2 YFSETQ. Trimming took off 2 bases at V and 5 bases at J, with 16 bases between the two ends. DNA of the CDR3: TGCGCCAGCAGCTTATCAGCCCTCCCGGGGACTGAAGCTTTCTTT. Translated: CASSLSALPGTEAFF.

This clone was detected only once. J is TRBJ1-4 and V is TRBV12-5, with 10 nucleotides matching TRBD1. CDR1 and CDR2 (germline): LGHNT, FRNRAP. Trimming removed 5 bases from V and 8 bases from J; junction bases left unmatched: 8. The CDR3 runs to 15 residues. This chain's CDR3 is CASGTPTGGTEKLFF. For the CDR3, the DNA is TGTGCTAGTGGTACTCCGACAGGGGGCACAGAAAAACTGTTTTTT.

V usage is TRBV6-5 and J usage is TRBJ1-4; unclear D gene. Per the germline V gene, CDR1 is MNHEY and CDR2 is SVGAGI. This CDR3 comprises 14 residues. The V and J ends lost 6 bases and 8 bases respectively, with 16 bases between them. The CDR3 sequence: CASSPGYTAEKLFF. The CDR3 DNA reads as TGTGCCAGCAGCCCCGGGTACACGGCGGAAAAACTGTTTTTT.

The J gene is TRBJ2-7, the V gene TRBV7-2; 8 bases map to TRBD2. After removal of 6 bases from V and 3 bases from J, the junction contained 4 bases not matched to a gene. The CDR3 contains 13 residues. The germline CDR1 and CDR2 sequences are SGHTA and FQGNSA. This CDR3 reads CASSSSGGYEQYF. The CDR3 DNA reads TGTGCCAGCAGTTCGAGCGGGGGCTACGAGCAGTACTTC.

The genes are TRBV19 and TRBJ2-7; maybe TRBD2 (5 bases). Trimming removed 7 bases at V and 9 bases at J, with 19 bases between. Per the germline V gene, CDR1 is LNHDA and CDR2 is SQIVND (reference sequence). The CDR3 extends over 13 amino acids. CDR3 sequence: CASMAPDSLRQYF. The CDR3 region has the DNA TGTGCCAGTATGGCGCCGGACTCCTTAAGGCAGTACTTC.

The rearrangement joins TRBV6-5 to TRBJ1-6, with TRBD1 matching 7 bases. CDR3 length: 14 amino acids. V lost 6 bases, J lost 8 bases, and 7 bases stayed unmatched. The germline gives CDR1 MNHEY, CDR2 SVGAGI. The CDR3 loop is CASRAGTADSPLHF. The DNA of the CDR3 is TGTGCCAGCAGAGCCGGGACAGCCGATTCACCCCTCCACTTT.

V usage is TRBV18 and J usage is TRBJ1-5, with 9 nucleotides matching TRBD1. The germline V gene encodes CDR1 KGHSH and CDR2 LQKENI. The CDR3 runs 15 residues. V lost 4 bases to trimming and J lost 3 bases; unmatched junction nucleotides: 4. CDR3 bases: TGTGCCAGCTCACGTGGGACAGGGAACAATCAGCCCCAGCATTTT. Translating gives CASSRGTGNNQPQHF.

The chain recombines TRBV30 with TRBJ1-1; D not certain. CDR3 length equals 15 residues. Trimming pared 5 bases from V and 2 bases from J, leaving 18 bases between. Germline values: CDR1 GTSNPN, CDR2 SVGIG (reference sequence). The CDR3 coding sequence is TGTGCCTGGGCCCCGGAGGGTATCTTTAACACTGAAGCTTTCTTT. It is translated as CAWAPEGIFNTEAFF. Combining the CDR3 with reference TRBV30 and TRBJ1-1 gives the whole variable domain SQTIHQWPATLVQPVGSPLSLECTVEGTSNPNLYWYRQAAGRGLQLLFYSVGIGQISSEVPQNLSASRPQDRQFILSSKKLLLSDSGFYLCAWAPEGIFNTEAFFGQGTRLTVV.

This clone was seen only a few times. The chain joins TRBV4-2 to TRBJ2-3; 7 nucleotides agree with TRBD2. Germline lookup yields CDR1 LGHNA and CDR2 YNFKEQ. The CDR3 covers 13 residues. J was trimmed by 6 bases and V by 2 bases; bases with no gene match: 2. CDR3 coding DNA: TGTGCCAGCAGCCAAACCGGGGGGGATACGCAGTATTTT. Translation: CASSQTGGDTQYF.

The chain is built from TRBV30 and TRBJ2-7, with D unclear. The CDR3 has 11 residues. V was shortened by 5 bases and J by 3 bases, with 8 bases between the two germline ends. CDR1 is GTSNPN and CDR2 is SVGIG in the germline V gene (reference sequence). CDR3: CAWELFYEQYF. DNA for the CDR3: TGTGCCTGGGAGCTGTTCTACGAGCAGTACTTC.

Here the CDR3 DNA reads TGCGCCAGCAGTATTAGAGAGGGCTATGGCTACACCTTC. It is translated as CASSIREGYGYTF. The chain uses TRBV10-2 and TRBJ1-2; D is unresolved. Germline lookup yields CDR1 WSHSY and CDR2 SAAADI. CDR3 length: 13 amino acids. V lost 5 bases and J lost 4, with 11 bases in between.

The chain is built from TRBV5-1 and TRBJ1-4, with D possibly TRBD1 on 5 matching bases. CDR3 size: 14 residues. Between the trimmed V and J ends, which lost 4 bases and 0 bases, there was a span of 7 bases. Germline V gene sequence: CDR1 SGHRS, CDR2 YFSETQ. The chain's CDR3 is CASSPGATNEKLFF. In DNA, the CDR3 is TGCGCCAGCAGCCCGGGGGCAACTAATGAAAAACTGTTTTTT. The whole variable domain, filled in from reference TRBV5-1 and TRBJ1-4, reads KAGVTQTPRYLIKTRGQQVTLSCSPISGHRSVSWYQQTPGQGLQFLFEYFSETQRNKGNFPGRFSGRQFSNSRSEMNVSTLELGDSALYLCASSPGATNEKLFFGSGTQLSVL.

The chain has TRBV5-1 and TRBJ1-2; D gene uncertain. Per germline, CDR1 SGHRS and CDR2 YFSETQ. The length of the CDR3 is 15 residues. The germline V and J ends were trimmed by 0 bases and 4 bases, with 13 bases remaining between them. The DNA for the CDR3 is TGCGCCAGCAGCTTGGAATCCCCCAGACTCTATGGCTACACCTTC. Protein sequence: CASSLESPRLYGYTF.

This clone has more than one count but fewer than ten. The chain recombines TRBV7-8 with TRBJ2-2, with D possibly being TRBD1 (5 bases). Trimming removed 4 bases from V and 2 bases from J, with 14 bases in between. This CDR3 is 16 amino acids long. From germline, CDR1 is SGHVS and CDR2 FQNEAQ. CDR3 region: CASSSFRTTNTGELFF. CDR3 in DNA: TGTGCCAGCAGCTCGTTTCGGACAACAAACACCGGGGAGCTGTTTTTT.

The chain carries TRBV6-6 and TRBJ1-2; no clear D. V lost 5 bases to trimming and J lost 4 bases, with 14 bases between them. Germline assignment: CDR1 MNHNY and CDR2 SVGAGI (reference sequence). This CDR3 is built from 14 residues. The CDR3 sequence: CASSPTRGAYGYTF. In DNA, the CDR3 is TGTGCCAGCAGTCCGACCCGGGGAGCCTATGGCTACACCTTC.

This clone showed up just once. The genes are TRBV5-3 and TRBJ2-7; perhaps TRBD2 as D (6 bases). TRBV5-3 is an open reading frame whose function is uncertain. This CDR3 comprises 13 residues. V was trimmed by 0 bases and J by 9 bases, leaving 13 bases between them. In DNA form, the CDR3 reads TGTGCCAGAAGCTTGGCCTGGACTAAAATGCAGTACTTC. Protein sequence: CARSLAWTKMQYF.

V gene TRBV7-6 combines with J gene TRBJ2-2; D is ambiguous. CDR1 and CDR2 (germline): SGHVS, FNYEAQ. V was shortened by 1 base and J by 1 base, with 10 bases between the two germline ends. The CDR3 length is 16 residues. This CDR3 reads CASSLVPKRNTGELFF. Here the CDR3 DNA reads TGTGCCAGCAGCTTAGTCCCCAAGCGGAACACCGGGGAGCTGTTTTTT.

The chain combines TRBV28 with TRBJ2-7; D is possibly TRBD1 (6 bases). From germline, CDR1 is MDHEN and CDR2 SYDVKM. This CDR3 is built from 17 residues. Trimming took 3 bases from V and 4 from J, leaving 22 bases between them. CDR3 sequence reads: CASSFRRGRGNTYEQYV. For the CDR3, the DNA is TGTGCCAGCAGTTTTCGCCGGGGCAGGGGAAATACTTACGAGCAGTACGTC.

The CDR3 bases are TGTGCCAGCAGCCCAGCGAGCGGGAGCAATCAGCCCCAGCATTTT. Protein: CASSPASGSNQPQHF. The gene calls are TRBV7-2 and TRBJ1-5; D not certain. Germline CDR1 is SGHTA and CDR2 is FQGNSA. The length of the CDR3 is 15 residues. The V end lost 5 bases, the J end lost 1 base, and 12 bases lay between the germline ends.

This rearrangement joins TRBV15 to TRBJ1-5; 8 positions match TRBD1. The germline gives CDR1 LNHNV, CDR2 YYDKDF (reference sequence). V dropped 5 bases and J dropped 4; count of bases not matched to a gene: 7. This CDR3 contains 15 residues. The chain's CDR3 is CATSQDRGPNQPQHF. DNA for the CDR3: TGTGCCACCAGCCAAGACAGGGGACCAAATCAGCCCCAGCATTTT.

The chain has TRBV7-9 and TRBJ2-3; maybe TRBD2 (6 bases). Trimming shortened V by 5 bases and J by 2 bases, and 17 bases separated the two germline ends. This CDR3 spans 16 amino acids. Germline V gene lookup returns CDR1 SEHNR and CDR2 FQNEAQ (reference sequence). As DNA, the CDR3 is TGTGCCAGCAGCCAGACGATGGGACTTCCCACAGATACGCAGTATTTT. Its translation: CASSQTMGLPTDTQYF.

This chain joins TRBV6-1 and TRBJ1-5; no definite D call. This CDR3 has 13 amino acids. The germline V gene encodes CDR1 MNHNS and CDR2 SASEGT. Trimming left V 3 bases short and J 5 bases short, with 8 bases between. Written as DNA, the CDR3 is TGTGCCAGCAGTGATTGGGCAGATCAGCCCCAGCATTTT. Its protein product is CASSDWADQPQHF.